The rows below give T cell receptor beta chains drawn from one sample of a study of identifying expanded T cells in peripheral blood. The repertoire was sequenced with immunoSEQ multiplex PCR; TCRdb's copy has only in-frame clones and lacks some. The sample has about 90,000 clones, approximately 83% seen once. Sequenced material: blood. The receptor source for this set is a person aged 18 to 75 in good health. The CDR3 runs from the conserved cysteine through the conserved F or W. D genes are given only for firm matches. Clone size appears in some rows only: once, few, many, or a class for an expanded clone.

V	J	size	D	DNA	CDR3
TRBV7-8	TRBJ1-1	-	-	TGTGCCAGCAGCTCTCTTTCAGGGTTCCTTAACACTGAAGCTTTCTTT	CASSSLSGFLNTEAFF
TRBV27	TRBJ2-3	once	-	TGTGCCAGCAGTTTGACCCGGGGAATAGATACGCAGTATTTT	CASSLTRGIDTQYF
TRBV4-2	TRBJ1-1	-	-	TGTGCCAGCAGCCACCTAGCCGCGACGGAAGCTTTCTTT	CASSHLAATEAFF
TRBV2	TRBJ1-5	-	TRBD1	TGTGCCAGCAGTGACAGCATGACAGGGCTCAATCAGCCCCAGCATTTT	CASSDSMTGLNQPQHF
TRBV5-1	TRBJ2-5	-	TRBD1	TGCGCCAGCAGTTTCCAGGGGGCAGAGACCCAGTACTTC	CASSFQGAETQYF
TRBV11-2	TRBJ1-1	-	-	TGTGCCAGCAGCTTAGATCCCCTCCCCGGCACTGAAGCTTTCTTT	CASSLDPLPGTEAFF
TRBV7-9	TRBJ2-7	-	-	TGTGCCAGCAGCTTAGAACAGCTTGGTTCCTCCTACGAGCAGTACTTC	CASSLEQLGSSYEQYF
TRBV19	TRBJ1-6	-	-	TGTGCCAGTAGTATGTTCCGGACTAATTCACCCCTCCACTTT	CASSMFRTNSPLHF
TRBV15	TRBJ1-5	-	-	TGTGCCACCAGCCTGGGCATGCCTAGCAATCAGCCCCAGCATTTT	CATSLGMPSNQPQHF
TRBV14	TRBJ2-1	-	TRBD1	TGTGCCAGCAGCCAAGAAAACATTTGGGGACAGGGACCCTACAATGAGCAGTTCTTC	CASSQENIWGQGPYNEQFF
TRBV6-5	TRBJ1-1	once	-	TGTGCCACCACCTGGGGGGCAGAAGCTTTCTTT	CATTWGAEAFF
TRBV10-3	TRBJ1-5	-	TRBD1	TGTGCCATCAGTGAGTCTGACAGGGCTGGGGATAGCAATCAGCCCCAGCATTTT	CAISESDRAGDSNQPQHF
TRBV5-1	TRBJ1-1	once	-	TGCGCCAGCAGACTGACAGCTACTATGAACACTGAAGCTTTCTTT	CASRLTATMNTEAFF
TRBV30	TRBJ1-1	-	-	TGTGCCTGGAGCCAAGGCGGGCCTGAAGCTTTCTTT	CAWSQGGPEAFF
TRBV27	TRBJ2-3	once	-	TGTGCCAGCTCCTCTCGGACACTGAGCACAGATACGCAGTATTTT	CASSSRTLSTDTQYF
TRBV4-1	TRBJ2-5	-	-	TGCGCCAGCAGCCACCCTCTGGGGGGCCAAGAGACCCAGTACTTC	CASSHPLGGQETQYF
TRBV4-3	TRBJ1-4	-	-	TGCGCCAGCAGCCAAGGAACATCAACTAATGAAAAACTGTTTTTT	CASSQGTSTNEKLFF
TRBV4-3	TRBJ1-1	few	-	TGCGCCAGCAGCCAAGAAGAGACAGGTGCAACTGAAGCTTTCTTT	CASSQEETGATEAFF
TRBV6-5	TRBJ2-1	-	-	TGTGCCAGCAGTCCGCCGCGACTAGAGGTCAATGAGCAGTTCTTC	CASSPPRLEVNEQFF
TRBV18	TRBJ1-1	-	-	TGTGCCAGCTCACCGGCGCTGGGAGGTGAAGCTTTCTTT	CASSPALGGEAFF
TRBV5-1	TRBJ2-7	-	-	TGCGCCAGCAGCTTGGAGTCAGGAACTTTCTACGAGCAGTACTTC	CASSLESGTFYEQYF
TRBV2	TRBJ1-2	-	-	TGTGCCAGCAGTGCCACAGCCGGGGGCTACACCTTC	CASSATAGGYTF
TRBV5-6	TRBJ1-5	-	TRBD1	TGTGCCAGCAGCTTGGGACAGGGCCTACCCCCTTATCAGCCCCAGCATTTT	CASSLGQGLPPYQPQHF
TRBV5-6	TRBJ1-2	once	TRBD1	TGTGCCAGCAGCCGCCGGACAGGAGACTATGGCTACACCTTC	CASSRRTGDYGYTF
TRBV11-2	TRBJ1-2	-	-	TGTGCCAGCAGCTGGGAGGGATTTGGCTACACCTTC	CASSWEGFGYTF
TRBV5-6	TRBJ2-3	-	TRBD2	TGTGCCAGCAGCTTGGGTCCTACGGGGGGAAGCACAGATACGCAGTATTTT	CASSLGPTGGSTDTQYF
TRBV28	TRBJ1-1	once	-	TGTGCCAGCAGTAATGTGCCGAACACTGAAGCTTTCTTT	CASSNVPNTEAFF
TRBV6-6	TRBJ1-2	-	TRBD1	TGTGCCAGCAGTTACTCGAGGGGACAGGGCTTATGGAACACCTTC	CASSYSRGQGLWNTF
TRBV29-1	TRBJ2-5	-	-	TGCAGCGTTGGACAGTCAGAGACCCAGTACTTC	CSVGQSETQYF
TRBV28	TRBJ2-7	-	-	TGTGCCAGCAGTTTAAGCGAGACCTACGAGCAGTACTTC	CASSLSETYEQYF
TRBV18	TRBJ2-2	-	TRBD1	TGTGCCAGCTCACCTTGGACAGGGAACACCGGGGAGCTGTTTTTT	CASSPWTGNTGELFF
TRBV19	TRBJ2-7	-	TRBD1	TGTGCCAGTAGCCTCACCGGGACAGGGCCCTCCTACGAGCAGTACTTC	CASSLTGTGPSYEQYF
TRBV6-5	TRBJ1-2	-	-	TGTGCCACTACCACAGGATCTGTAAACTATGGCTACACCTTC	CATTTGSVNYGYTF
TRBV7-8	TRBJ2-3	-	-	TGTGCCAGCAGCTCCCCGGTGGATACGCAGTATTTT	CASSSPVDTQYF
TRBV7-2	TRBJ2-3	-	TRBD1	TGTGCCAGCAGCTTAGAGATAGGCAGGGGGTCTCATGATACGCAGTATTTT	CASSLEIGRGSHDTQYF
TRBV2	TRBJ2-1	once	TRBD1	TGTGCCAGCCGAAGACAGGGAAATCGGGTAACTGAGCAGTTCTTC	CASRRQGNRVTEQFF
TRBV7-3	TRBJ2-3	-	TRBD2	TGTGCCAGCAGCTCATACGGGGGGAGGTCCGATACGCAGTATTTT	CASSSYGGRSDTQYF
TRBV11-3	TRBJ1-2	-	-	TGTGCCAGCAGCTTTGGCGGACAATATGGCTACACCTTC	CASSFGGQYGYTF
TRBV4-3	TRBJ2-1	-	-	TGCGCCAGCAGCCAAGTCGGACTCAATGAGCAGTTCTTC	CASSQVGLNEQFF
TRBV30	TRBJ1-2	-	-	TGTGCCTGTCAACGTCGTGGCTACACCTTC	CACQRRGYTF
TRBV29-1	TRBJ1-2	once	-	TGCAGCGTTGTCCACGGGGACTATGGCTACACCTTC	CSVVHGDYGYTF
TRBV30	TRBJ1-1	-	-	TGTGCCTGGTCAGGACAGTCGAACACTGAAGCTTTCTTT	CAWSGQSNTEAFF
TRBV7-3	TRBJ2-2	once	-	TGTGCCAGCAGCTTAAAGGACGACACCGGGGAGCTGTTTTTT	CASSLKDDTGELFF
TRBV18	TRBJ2-7	once	-	TGTGCCAGCTCACCACCGAGGGGGGACAGCTACGAGCAGTACTTC	CASSPPRGDSYEQYF
TRBV19	TRBJ2-6	-	TRBD1	TGTGCCACCAGACAGGGTACGGCCTCTGGGGCCAACGTCCTGACTTTC	CATRQGTASGANVLTF
TRBV6-5	TRBJ1-5	-	-	TGTGCCAGCTCGGTGGAAAGCAATCAGCCCCAGCATTTT	CASSVESNQPQHF
TRBV7-3	TRBJ2-2	few	-	TGTGCCAGCAGCAAGACAGATTCCGGGGAGCTGTTTTTT	CASSKTDSGELFF